The entry below describes one TCR beta chain. This clone was found a few times. Its antigen is unknown. Per-base quality was not reported, and no clone a single base away is much larger than it. The sample comes from a study of T cell responses to AZD1222 COVID-19 vaccine (dated by TCRdb to the early 2020s). Broadly, across the study: TCR sequencing covered some 240 trial participants: roughly 200 given two doses of AZD1222 and approximately 26 given two doses of MenACWY control vaccine. Trial participants were enrolled into age subgroups of 18-55, 56-69 and 70-plus years, which contained approximately 150, 28 and 58 TCR-sequenced participants, respectively.

The CDR3 regions of human TCRbeta chains were analyzed by immunosequencing. The published analysis was carried out like this. TCRs in the repertoires were compared against a reference library of SARS-CoV-2-specific TCRs that had been generated with the MIRA antigen-specificity platform. Breadth was defined as the fraction of unique TCRs that were SARS-CoV-2-associated. Depth was defined as the fraction of total T cells that were SARS-CoV-2-associated. Using the MIRA data, each spike-specific TCR was mapped to the spike region that the TCR reacts to and placed in a CD4 or CD8 class. Log10-transformed breadth and depth values were compared by one-way ANOVA with Sidak's multiple comparisons tests. TCRdb provides this immuneACCESS table in a form limited to in-frame rearrangements. Some clones are lacking; in checked studies, under half of them reflect an unresolved V gene, and why the rest are absent is not known. V and J calls and clone size are given by that table; D and trimming were obtained from the DNA. The sample includes about 150,000 clones, with around nine tenths observed a single time. Jointly, the top ten make up approximately 6.6% of the sample.

The CDR3 measures 17 amino acids from cysteine to phenylalanine. Of all the DNA, just the CDR3 is kept, 51 bases in frame from base 1. V and J are truncated by 4 bases and 6 bases respectively, leaving an intervening sequence of 22 bases. CDR1 is given as LGHNA and CDR2 as YNFKEQ, both from the germline V gene. In light of the paper, this sample's time point label describes: sample from adult after SARS-CoV-2 infection, after symptom onset. Two convalescent COVID-19 patients, sampled after symptom onset from adults with prior SARS-CoV-2 infection, were also TCR-sequenced for comparison. Points the paper makes about the study in general: The 56-69-year group was small, and its depth increase did not reach significance, likely because of low power. After two AZD1222 doses, spike-specific TCR breadth and depth were significantly higher than at day 0 and than in MenACWY recipients. Vaccine-associated CD4 TCRs spanned the whole spike protein, with dominant responses in regions 160-218 and 743-854. Conclusions about previously exposed vaccinees are limited, since just five to seven AZD1222 recipients were seropositive for SARS-CoV-2 at baseline. Epitopes outside the regions mutated in the B.1.351 and B.1.1.7 variants were reportedly recognized by nearly half of the unique spike-specific TCRs. Participants were mostly white British, with more females than males. The authors suggested clonal diversity may have been underestimated. Because no day 14 peak-response samples were available, repertoires were characterized only after the peak T cell response.

The chain is encoded by TRBV4-2 joined to TRBJ1-5; the D gene is perhaps TRBD1, on 5 matching bases. The source is an adult who had recovered from COVID-19. The specimen comprised peripheral blood, sampled after recovery from COVID-19. The encoded CDR3 is CASSPDSLVGAGQPQHF. The DNA is TGTGCCAGCAGCCCGGACTCTCTTGTAGGGGCGGGTCAGCCCCAGCATTTT.